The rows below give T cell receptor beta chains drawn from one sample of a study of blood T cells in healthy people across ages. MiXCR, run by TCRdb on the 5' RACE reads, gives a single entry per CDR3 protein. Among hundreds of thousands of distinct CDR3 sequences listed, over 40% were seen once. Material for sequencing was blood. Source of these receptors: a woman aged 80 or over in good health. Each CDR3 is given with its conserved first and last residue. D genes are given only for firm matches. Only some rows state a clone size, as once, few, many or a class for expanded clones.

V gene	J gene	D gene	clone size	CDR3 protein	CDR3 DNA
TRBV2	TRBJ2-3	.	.	CASSEQGRTDTQYF	TGTGCCAGCTCGGAACAAGGTCGCACAGATACGCAGTATTTT
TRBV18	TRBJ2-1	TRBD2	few	CASSERTSNEQFF	TGTGCCAGCTCAGAACGGACTAGTAATGAGCAGTTCTTC
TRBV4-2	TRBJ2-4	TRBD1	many	CASSQDGTGSIQYF	TGTGCCAGCAGCCAGGACGGGACAGGGAGCATTCAGTACTTC
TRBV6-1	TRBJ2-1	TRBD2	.	CASHLAGEETQFF	TGTGCCAGCCATCTAGCGGGTGAAGAGACCCAGTTCTTC
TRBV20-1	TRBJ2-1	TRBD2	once	CGATLADLYNEQFF	TGCGGTGCAACTCTAGCGGACCTCTACAATGAGCAGTTCTTC
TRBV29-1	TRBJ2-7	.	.	CSVVWGHEQYF	TGCAGCGTTGTATGGGGCCACGAGCAGTACTTC
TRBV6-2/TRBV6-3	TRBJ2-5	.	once	CASEDLRYQETQYF	TGTGCCAGCGAGGACCTTAGGTACCAAGAGACCCAGTACTTC
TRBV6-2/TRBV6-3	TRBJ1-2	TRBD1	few	CASSYRTGVWGYTF	TGTGCCAGCAGTTACCGGACAGGGGTTTGGGGCTACACCTTC
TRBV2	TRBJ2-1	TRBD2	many	CASLSGGDSPRTNEQFF	TGTGCCAGCCTGAGCGGGGGGGATTCCCCCCGAACAAATGAGCAGTTCTTC
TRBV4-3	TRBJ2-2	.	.	CASSQAQPGELFF	TGCGCCAGCAGCCAAGCCCAGCCCGGGGAGCTGTTTTTT
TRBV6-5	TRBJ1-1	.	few	CASSDRDRTEAFF	TGTGCCAGCAGTGACCGGGACCGCACTGAAGCTTTCTTT
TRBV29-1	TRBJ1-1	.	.	CSVATREGTEAFF	TGCAGCGTTGCCACGAGGGAAGGAACTGAAGCTTTCTTT
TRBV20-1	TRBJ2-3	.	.	CSARGLLPDTQYF	TGCAGTGCTAGAGGATTACTGCCAGATACGCAGTATTTT
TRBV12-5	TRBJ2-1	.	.	CASGLTATGRDEQFF	TGTGCTAGTGGTTTAACTGCGACAGGGAGGGATGAGCAGTTCTTC
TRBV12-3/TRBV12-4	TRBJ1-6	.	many	CASSLPGGSPLHF	TGTGCCAGCAGCCTCCCTGGGGGTTCACCCCTCCACTTT
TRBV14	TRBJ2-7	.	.	CASSQLAGATYEQYF	TGTGCCAGCAGCCAGCTAGCTGGGGCAACCTACGAGCAGTACTTC
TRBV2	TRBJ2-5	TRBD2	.	CASSDFAGEQETQYF	TGTGCCAGCAGTGATTTCGCGGGGGAACAAGAGACCCAGTACTTC
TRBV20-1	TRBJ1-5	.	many	CSAREVTNQPQHF	TGCAGTGCTAGGGAGGTGACCAATCAGCCCCAGCATTTT
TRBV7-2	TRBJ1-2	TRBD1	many	CASSWTGEDGYTF	TGTGCCAGCAGCTGGACAGGGGAGGATGGCTACACCTTC
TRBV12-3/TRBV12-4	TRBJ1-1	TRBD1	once	CASSAWVRGQAFF	TGTGCCAGCAGCGCATGGGTTAGGGGGCAAGCTTTCTTT
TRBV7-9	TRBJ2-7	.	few	CASSLLGLKYF	TGTGCCAGCAGCTTGTTAGGTCTTAAGTACTTC
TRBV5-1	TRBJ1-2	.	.	CASSLEPGEGYTF	TGCGCCAGCAGCCTGGAACCAGGGGAGGGCTACACCTTC
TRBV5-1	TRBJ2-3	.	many	CASRAAVVTDTQYF	TGCGCCAGCAGGGCTGCGGTGGTCACAGATACGCAGTATTTT
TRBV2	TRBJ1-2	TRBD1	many	CASSVQGRKNYGYTF	TGTGCCAGCAGTGTACAGGGGAGGAAGAACTATGGCTACACCTTC
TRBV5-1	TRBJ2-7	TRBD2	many	CASSFTSATYEQYF	TGCGCCAGCAGCTTTACTAGCGCAACCTACGAGCAGTACTTC
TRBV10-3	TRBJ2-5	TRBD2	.	CAISEARTSGDETQYF	TGTGCCATCAGTGAGGCGCGGACTAGCGGGGACGAGACCCAGTACTTC
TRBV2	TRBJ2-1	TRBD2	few	CASSEGGTYNEQFF	TGTGCCAGCAGTGAGGGGGGGACCTACAATGAGCAGTTCTTC
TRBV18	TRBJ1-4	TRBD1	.	CASSAGTANEKLFF	TGTGCCAGCTCCGCCGGGACAGCTAATGAAAAACTGTTTTTT
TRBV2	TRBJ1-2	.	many	CASSSTAYGYTF	TGTGCCAGCAGCTCGACAGCTTATGGCTACACCTTC
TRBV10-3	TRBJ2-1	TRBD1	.	CAISADRGPGNEQFF	TGTGCCATCAGTGCCGACAGGGGGCCGGGAAATGAGCAGTTCTTC
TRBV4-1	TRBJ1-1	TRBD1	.	CASSQGRQGRWAEAFF	TGCGCCAGCAGCCAAGGCAGACAGGGAAGGTGGGCTGAAGCTTTCTTT
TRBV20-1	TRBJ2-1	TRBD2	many	CSARVRTSGSNEQFF	TGCAGTGCTAGAGTTCGGACTAGCGGGAGTAATGAGCAGTTCTTC
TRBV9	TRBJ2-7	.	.	CASSVFPSQLGEQYF	TGTGCCAGCAGCGTATTCCCTAGCCAGCTTGGCGAGCAGTACTTC
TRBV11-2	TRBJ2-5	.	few	CASRDGSQETQYF	TGTGCCAGCAGGGACGGAAGCCAAGAGACCCAGTACTTC
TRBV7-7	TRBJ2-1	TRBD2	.	CASSLRTSGEAGNNEQFF	TGTGCTAGCAGCCTTAGGACTAGCGGGGAAGCGGGAAACAATGAGCAGTTCTTC
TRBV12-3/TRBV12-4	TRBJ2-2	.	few	CASVGDITGELFF	TGTGCCAGCGTCGGAGATATCACCGGGGAGCTGTTTTTT
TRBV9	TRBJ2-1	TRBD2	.	CASSPRKNSGVYNEQFF	TGTGCCAGCAGCCCCCGTAAGAATAGCGGGGTCTACAATGAGCAGTTCTTC
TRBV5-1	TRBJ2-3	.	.	CASSLELPSTDTQYF	TGCGCCAGCAGCTTGGAACTACCTAGCACAGATACGCAGTATTTT
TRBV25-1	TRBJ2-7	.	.	CASSEYGQGFYEQYF	TGTGCCAGCAGTGAATACGGGCAGGGCTTCTACGAGCAGTACTTC
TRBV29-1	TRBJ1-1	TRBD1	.	CSAVTGGLTEAFF	TGCAGCGCGGTGACAGGGGGCCTTACTGAAGCTTTCTTT
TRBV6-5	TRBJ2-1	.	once	CASSYYGRTANNEQFF	TGTGCCAGCAGTTACTATGGGAGGACAGCTAACAATGAGCAGTTCTTC
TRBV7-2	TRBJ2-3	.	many	CASSFRALVWTGDTQYF	TGTGCCAGCAGCTTCCGCGCTTTGGTCTGGACGGGAGATACGCAGTATTTT
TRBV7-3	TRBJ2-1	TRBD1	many	CASSSSPGQGAYSYNEQFF	TGTGCCAGCAGCTCTTCTCCGGGACAGGGCGCTTACTCCTACAATGAGCAGTTCTTC
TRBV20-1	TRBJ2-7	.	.	CSASKGAYEQYF	TGCAGTGCTAGTAAGGGGGCCTACGAGCAGTACTTC
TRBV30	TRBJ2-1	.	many	CAWSVRNEQFF	TGTGCCTGGAGTGTACGCAATGAGCAGTTCTTC
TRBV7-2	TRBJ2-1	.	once	CASSHSDGSSYNEQFF	TGTGCCAGCAGCCACTCGGACGGGAGCTCCTACAATGAGCAGTTCTTC
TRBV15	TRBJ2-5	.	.	CATSSRPYQETQYF	TGTGCCACCAGCTCCCGACCGTACCAAGAGACCCAGTACTTC